Listed here are 19 T cell receptor beta chains from one sample, sequenced in a study of T cell repertoires in cytomegalovirus infection. TCRdb reanalysed the reads using MiXCR and keeps one entry per CDR3 protein. The profile shows 200,000 or so distinct CDR3 sequences, approximately 20% of them singletons. The specimen was PBMCs. These receptors were obtained from a human donor in good health (CMV status not recorded). Some clones in this sample may be carry-over from other donors' samples.

The chain recombines TRBV7-6 with TRBJ1-5; D may be TRBD1 (6 bases). Germline CDR1 and CDR2: SGHVS and FNYEAQ. V gave up 5 bases and J gave up 2 bases, with 16 bases separating them. This CDR3 has 16 residues. The CDR3 DNA is TGTGCCAGCAGCCCATTTGGGGGCGGAGGCAATCAGCCCCAGCATTTT. Translating gives CASSPFGGGGNQPQHF.

The rearrangement links TRBV4-1 to TRBJ2-1; 7 bases are a match to TRBD1. The CDR3 loop spans 16 amino acids. Trimming took 4 bases from V and 0 from J; bases not matched to a gene: 6. Germline CDR1 is MGHRA and CDR2 is YSYEKL. The CDR3 here is CASSRTGASSYNEQFF. CDR3 DNA sequence: TGCGCCAGCAGCCGAACAGGGGCCAGCTCCTACAATGAGCAGTTCTTC.

This sequence joins TRBV6-5 and TRBJ1-1; TRBD1 might be the D (5 bases). The CDR3 consists of 14 residues. V lost 2 bases, J lost 3 bases, and 10 bases lay in between. Germline V lookup: CDR1 MNHEY, CDR2 SVGAGI. In DNA, the CDR3 is TGTGCCAGCAGTTACACGGGAGGGGACACTGAAGCTTTCTTT. Residues: CASSYTGGDTEAFF.

This chain uses TRBV20-1 with TRBJ2-1; D may match TRBD1 or TRBD2 (5 bases each). Germline V lookup: CDR1 DFQATT, CDR2 SNEGSKA (reference sequence). With 5 bases removed from V and 0 bases from J, the gap between germline ends came to 8 bases. There are 13 residues in the CDR3. The CDR3 loop is CSAGDPSYNEQFF. CDR3 nucleotide sequence: TGCAGTGCTGGGGACCCCTCCTACAATGAGCAGTTCTTC.

The sample holds many counts of this clonotype. The V and J genes are TRBV7-3 and TRBJ2-3; D not resolved. The CDR3 spans 15 residues. Germline CDR1 and CDR2: SGHTA and FQGTGA. V lost 4 bases, J lost 0 bases, and 11 bases lay in between. CDR3 sequence reads: CASSSSLTSTDTQYF. For the CDR3, the DNA is TGTGCCAGCAGCTCATCCCTAACTAGCACAGATACGCAGTATTTT.

This clonotype turned up a few times. The V and J genes are TRBV7-8 and TRBJ2-2; TRBD1 matches at 8 bases. Germline trimming cut 0 bases from V and 6 bases from J; bases unmatched to any gene: 6. This CDR3 spans 16 amino acids. The germline V gene encodes CDR1 SGHVS and CDR2 FQNEAQ. CDR3 DNA sequence: TGTGCCAGCAGCTTAGCCTTCAGGGGGCTCGCCGGGGAGCTGTTTTTT. It codes for CASSLAFRGLAGELFF.

Turning to this clonotype: This CDR3 fails to terminate in the conserved phenylalanine or tryptophan, so it likely reflects a read error. This sequence joins TRBV20-1 and TRBJ1-2; 7 bases agree with TRBD1. The length of the CDR3 is 13 residues. J gave up 0 bases and V 6 bases, and 4 bases lay outside the gene matches. Germline values: CDR1 DFQATT, CDR2 SNEGSKA (reference sequence). The CDR3 coding sequence is TGCAGTGCCCGGACAGGTCCTAACTATGGCTACACCTTA. It yields the protein CSARTGPNYGYTL.

Only a few counts were recorded for this clonotype. This sequence joins TRBV11-1 and TRBJ1-5; TRBD1 matches at 12 bases. Germline lookup yields CDR1 SGHAT and CDR2 FQDESV (reference sequence). V dropped 3 bases and J dropped 5; count of bases not matched to a gene: 5. CDR3 length equals 16 residues. CDR3 sequence (DNA): TGTGCCAGCAGCTTCATGGGACAGGGGGCTTATCAGCCCCAGCATTTT. Its translation is CASSFMGQGAYQPQHF.

This clonotype was detected many times. The chain uses TRBV7-8 and TRBJ1-5, with D perhaps matching TRBD1 (5 bases). Germline V gives CDR1 SGHVS, CDR2 FQNEAQ. The V end was cut by 5 bases, the J end by 3 bases, with 11 bases between. CDR3 length: 14 amino acids. The CDR3 protein is CASSPGTVNQPQHF. DNA for the CDR3: TGTGCCAGCAGCCCCGGGACGGTCAATCAGCCCCAGCATTTT.

This clonotype occurred a few times. The chain uses TRBV19 and TRBJ2-1; 11 nucleotides line up with TRBD2. In germline, CDR1 is LNHDA, CDR2 SQIVND (reference sequence). Losses at the gene ends were 6 bases for V and 4 bases for J; bases not matched to a gene: 8. The CDR3 contains 16 residues. CDR3 region: CASSLSGRASYNEQFF. CDR3 nucleotides: TGTGCCAGTAGCCTTAGCGGGAGGGCTAGTTACAATGAGCAGTTCTTC.

This clonotype was counted a few times. This sequence joins TRBV28 and TRBJ2-3; D gene uncertain. The germline CDR1 and CDR2 sequences are MDHEN and SYDVKM. CDR3 length: 12 residues. Trimming removed 10 bases from V and 4 bases from J, with 12 bases in between. CDR3 sequence reads: CATASFPDTQYF. CDR3 DNA sequence: TGTGCCACCGCTAGTTTCCCAGATACGCAGTATTTT.

This clonotype was recorded at least ten times. The gene calls are TRBV10-2 and TRBJ1-6; TRBD1 matches 7 bases. V was clipped by 2 bases and J by 10 bases; unmatched bases: 2. The germline gives CDR1 WSHSY, CDR2 SAAADI. The CDR3 covers 13 residues. The CDR3 nucleotides read TGCGCCAGCAGTGAGACAGGGGAATCACCCCTCCACTTT. Residues: CASSETGESPLHF.

As concerns this clonotype: The junction does not match germline at one end; this may be a read error. This chain uses TRBV4-1 with TRBJ2-7; 11 bases map to TRBD1. Germline CDR1 reads MGHRA; CDR2 reads YSYEKL. This CDR3 contains 16 residues. DNA of the CDR3: TGTGCCAGCAGCCCCAATCCCAGGGACAGGGGGTCCGAGCAGTACTTC. It yields the protein CASSPNPRDRGSEQYF.

V is TRBV20-1 and J is TRBJ1-4; 7 bases line up with TRBD1. The CDR3 is 13 amino acids. With 5 bases clipped from V and 8 bases from J, the junction kept 8 bases outside the gene matches. Germline CDR1 reads DFQATT; CDR2 reads SNEGSKA (reference sequence). The CDR3 region has the DNA TGCAGTGCTTCGGACAGGTTCCGCGAAAAACTGTTTTTT. Translating gives CSASDRFREKLFF.

The chain couples TRBV5-1 to TRBJ2-1, with D perhaps matching TRBD1 or TRBD2 (5 bases each). The CDR3 has 13 amino acids. CDR1 is SGHRS and CDR2 is YFSETQ in the germline V gene. Trimming removed 2 bases at V and 4 bases at J, with 7 bases between. The CDR3 loop is CASSFGTYNEQFF. CDR3 bases: TGCGCCAGCAGCTTCGGGACGTACAATGAGCAGTTCTTC.

This clonotype occurred a few times. The chain carries TRBV24-1 and TRBJ2-3; 8 bases match TRBD2. Trimming cost V 1 base and J 3 bases; bases outside gene matches: 5. Per germline, CDR1 KGHDR and CDR2 SFDVKD. CDR3 length: 16 amino acids. The CDR3 bases are TGTGCCACCAGTGATTTCGGGGGGGGGCGGACAGATACGCAGTATTTT. Its translation is CATSDFGGGRTDTQYF.

On this clonotype: At one boundary the junction diverges from the germline segment, which might be a read error. The V and J genes are TRBV4-1 and TRBJ1-1; D remains unclear. Germline V lookup: CDR1 MGHRA, CDR2 YSYEKL. The CDR3 loop spans 13 amino acids. The CDR3, as DNA: TGTGCCAGCAGCTCCCCAACCGGCCGGGCCGCTTTCTTT. It yields the protein CASSSPTGRAAFF.

This clonotype was counted at least ten times. The J gene is TRBJ2-2, the V gene TRBV7-8; D perhaps matches TRBD2 (5 bases). The V gene lost 3 bases and the J gene lost 5 bases, with 13 bases spanning the gap. CDR1 is SGHVS and CDR2 is FQNEAQ in the germline V gene. The CDR3 runs 15 residues. This CDR3 is CASSFGPSGTGELFF. DNA for the CDR3: TGTGCCAGCAGCTTCGGCCCCTCGGGGACCGGGGAGCTGTTTTTT. The complete variable domain, with remaining parts taken from reference TRBV7-8 and TRBJ2-2, reads GAGVSQSPRYKVAKRGQDVALRCDPISGHVSLFWYQQALGQGPEFLTYFQNEAQLDKSGLPSDRFFAERPEGSVSTLKIQRTQQEDSAVYLCASSFGPSGTGELFFGEGSRLTVL.

There are a few counts of this clonotype. V usage is TRBV15 and J usage is TRBJ1-1; no definite D call. Per germline, CDR1 LNHNV and CDR2 YYDKDF (reference sequence). The CDR3 covers 15 residues. V lost 4 bases and J 4 bases, leaving 16 bases between the germline ends. The DNA for the CDR3 is TGTGCCACCAGCACTAGTAGAATCCCGGGCACTGAAGCTTTCTTT. Translated: CATSTSRIPGTEAFF.